The sample holds many counts of the clone carrying this T cell receptor (beta chain). Its antigen is not known. Trimming cost V 6 bases and J 4 bases; bases outside gene matches: 7. Germline lookup yields CDR1 MDHEN and CDR2 SYDVKM. The CDR3 loop spans 14 amino acids. The data are from a study of neurological immune-mediated disorders. At the level of the study: About 90% of the 34 multiple sclerosis patients had relapsing-remitting disease; 3 had secondary progressive.

As for the cDNA, it was generated by 5'RACE with 10-nucleotide random UMIs. Every sequencing run generated in excess of 160 million TCR-beta sequences. These sequences covered 15-18 subjects. TCRdb re-called the 5' RACE reads with MiXCR, one entry per CDR3 protein. The sample carries some 34,000 distinct CDR3 sequences, 1.5% recorded once. Study conclusions and caveats: It was the repertoires of 18 of 34 multiple sclerosis patients that phylogenetic grouping placed in one related-CDR3 cluster, which is a possible signature.

The origin of this receptor is a woman in her twenties or thirties with multiple sclerosis. Sequencing was done on a sample of PBMCs. This chain links TRBV28 with TRBJ1-1; 8 bases fit TRBD1. As DNA, the CDR3 is TGTGCCAGCAGGCAGGGGGCGGACGTCACTGAAGCTTTCTTT. It is translated as CASRQGADVTEAFF.